This TCR beta chain emerged from a study of cytomegalovirus exposure and HLA in healthy donors. Findings and limits, study-wide: Among the sequence variants, a highly shared cluster was likely an artifact of sequencing. Rates of TCR association differed by HLA locus in a later analysis, with DRB1 highest and HLA-C lowest. The study put 150 or so TCR beta chains on its list as cytomegalovirus-associated. Later analysis associated a missense DCLRE1C variant with TCR beta V- and J-gene trimming.

Turning to this clone: As yet, its antigen is unknown.

PCR involved 60 Vbeta and 13 Jbeta primers. Some clones are missing from TCRdb's copy, which holds only in-frame ones; the method was immunoSEQ multiplex PCR. In the table there are about 130,000 clones, 75% to 85% of which are singletons. The CDR3 has 17 amino acids. Germline assignment: CDR1 LGHNA and CDR2 YNFKEQ. V lost 0 bases and J lost 5; bases outside the gene matches: 9. The sample was PBMCs. This TCR was sampled from a woman aged 18-35 years in good health and CMV-seropositive. V gene TRBV4-2 combines with J gene TRBJ2-5; 10 bases are shared with TRBD2. The CDR3 reads CASSQEGAGGPGETQYF. CDR3 coding DNA: TGTGCCAGCAGCCAAGAGGGAGCGGGGGGGCCGGGGGAGACCCAGTACTTC.